A single sample is the source of the 26 T cell receptor beta chains below, sequenced in a study of neurological immune-mediated disorders. TCRdb re-called the 5' RACE reads with MiXCR, one entry per CDR3 protein. This sample has tens of thousands of distinct CDR3 sequences, with approximately 13% found just once. As for time point: longitudinal time-point 2. Input material: PBMCs. The receptors come from a woman aged 35 to 49 in good health.

This clonotype was detected ten times or more. V is TRBV6-2 or TRBV6-3 and J is TRBJ2-7; D is unclear. CDR3 length: 15 amino acids. Per germline, CDR1 MNHEY and CDR2 SVGEGT. V lost 6 bases to trimming and J lost 5 bases, with 20 bases between them. The CDR3 DNA reads as TGTGCCAGCAGCCGTATGGGGTACGTTCTCGACGAGCAGTACTTC. Its protein product is CASSRMGYVLDEQYF.

This clonotype was counted ten times or more. The V gene is TRBV30, the J gene TRBJ1-5; D gene uncertain. This CDR3 is built from 16 residues. The V gene's germline CDR1 is GTSNPN and CDR2 SVGIG (reference sequence). Trimming pared 5 bases from V and 3 bases from J, leaving 20 bases between. The CDR3 sequence: CAWAPGERSSNQPQHF. The CDR3 bases are TGTGCCTGGGCTCCCGGAGAGAGAAGCTCCAATCAGCCCCAGCATTTT.

This clonotype showed up many times. The chain links TRBV7-9 to TRBJ1-6; TRBD1 matches 7 bases. CDR1 is SEHNR, CDR2 FQNEAQ, per germline (reference sequence). This CDR3 region has 15 residues. Trimming at V came to 7 bases and at J to 6 bases, leaving 9 bases not matched to a gene. CDR3: CASTSPTGSNSPLHF. CDR3 sequence (DNA): TGTGCCAGCACATCGCCGACAGGGAGTAATTCACCCCTCCACTTT. Based on the CDR3 plus reference TRBV7-9 and TRBJ1-6, the full variable domain is DTGVSQNPRHKITKRGQNVTFRCDPISEHNRLYWYRQTLGQGPEFLTYFQNEAQLEKSRLLSDRFSAERPKGSFSTLEIQRTEQGDSAMYLCASTSPTGSNSPLHFGNGTRLTVT.

This clonotype appeared many times. This chain connects TRBV2 to TRBJ1-5, with 8 bases lining up with TRBD1. CDR3 length: 14 residues. V dropped 6 bases and J dropped 6; count of bases not matched to a gene: 7. CDR1 and CDR2 from the germline V gene are SNHLY and FYNNEI. The CDR3 nucleotides are TGTGCCAGCAGCTTCGGACAGGGCGGTCAGCCCCAGCATTTT. Encoded protein: CASSFGQGGQPQHF.

This clonotype was observed at least ten times. The chain carries TRBV7-9 and TRBJ1-1; 9 bases match TRBD1. CDR1 SEHNR and CDR2 FQNEAQ come from the germline V gene (reference sequence). The CDR3 extends over 13 amino acids. V dropped 8 bases and J dropped 4; count of bases not matched to a gene: 5. The CDR3 bases are TGTGCCAGCGGGTACAGGGGGCCCACTGAAGCTTTCTTT. The encoded protein is CASGYRGPTEAFF.

This clonotype counts as medium-sized. The J gene is TRBJ2-7, the V gene TRBV15; unclear D gene. CDR3 length: 13 amino acids. Germline CDR1 is LNHNV and CDR2 is YYDKDF (reference sequence). The V and J ends lost 0 bases and 5 bases respectively, with 8 bases between them. CDR3 loop: CATSRDNPHEQYF. DNA for the CDR3: TGTGCCACCAGCAGAGATAACCCCCACGAGCAGTACTTC.

The table lists this clonotype with many counts. V is TRBV7-2 and J is TRBJ1-2; tentatively, D is TRBD1 (6 bases). The CDR3 runs 15 residues. Germline V gene lookup returns CDR1 SGHTA and CDR2 FQGNSA. Trimming left V 7 bases short and J 5 bases short, with 20 bases between. The CDR3 sequence is CASTLAGQTFYGYTF. Here the CDR3 DNA reads TGTGCCAGCACTCTCGCTGGACAGACTTTTTATGGCTACACCTTC.

This clonotype was detected many times. The chain links TRBV5-1 to TRBJ2-6; no reliable D call. The germline V gene encodes CDR1 SGHRS and CDR2 YFSETQ. This CDR3 has 20 amino acids. V was clipped by 5 bases and J by 1 base, with 25 bases between them. This CDR3 reads CASSGPDDLKLRSGANVLTF. In DNA, the CDR3 is TGCGCCAGCAGTGGGCCCGATGACTTAAAGCTTAGATCTGGGGCCAACGTCCTGACTTTC.

This clonotype is categorized as medium-sized (0.01 to 0.1%). The J gene is TRBJ2-5, the V gene TRBV9, with D unclear. Germline values: CDR1 SGDLS, CDR2 YYNGEE. The V end was cut by 0 bases, the J end by 4 bases, with 16 bases between. The CDR3 contains 16 residues. This CDR3 is CASSVGPFIGIETQYF. The CDR3 DNA reads as TGTGCCAGCAGCGTAGGTCCGTTCATTGGAATAGAGACCCAGTACTTC.

The V and J genes are TRBV12-3 or TRBV12-4 and TRBJ2-1, with D possibly being TRBD1 or TRBD2 (6 bases each). The ends were cut back, 4 bases at V and 4 bases at J, with 17 bases in the middle. The CDR3 has 16 residues. The CDR3 here is CASSSLRGVNYNEQFF. CDR3 sequence (DNA): TGTGCCAGCAGTTCCCTGAGGGGGGTCAATTACAATGAGCAGTTCTTC.

This clonotype has ten or more counts. This chain joins TRBV5-1 and TRBJ2-4; 11 bases align to TRBD2. V shed 0 bases, J shed 2 bases, and the junction held 1 base outside the gene matches. The germline V gene has CDR1 SGHRS and CDR2 YFSETQ. The CDR3 has 16 amino acids. The CDR3 DNA is TGCGCCAGCAGCTTGGTGACTAGCGGGACCAAAAACATTCAGTACTTC. Its translation is CASSLVTSGTKNIQYF.

V is TRBV5-1 and J is TRBJ1-2; 7 nucleotides match TRBD1. The germline gives CDR1 SGHRS, CDR2 YFSETQ. V lost 2 bases to trimming and J lost 3 bases; unmatched junction nucleotides: 1. The CDR3 totals 13 residues. The CDR3 protein is CASSLQGHYGYTF. The CDR3 nucleotides read TGCGCCAGCAGCTTACAGGGGCACTATGGCTACACCTTC.

This clonotype was found many times. The chain couples TRBV4-3 to TRBJ1-3; D not certain. From germline, CDR1 is LGHNA and CDR2 YSLEER. The CDR3 is made up of 18 amino acids. The V end was cut by 0 bases, the J end by 0 bases, with 15 bases between. CDR3: CASSQEFLGSRSGNTIYF. DNA of the CDR3: TGCGCCAGCAGCCAAGAGTTCTTGGGCAGCCGCTCTGGAAACACCATATATTTT.

This clonotype was detected many times. The chain has TRBV7-8 and TRBJ1-1; D might be TRBD1 (6 bases). The CDR3 is 14 residues long. With 8 bases removed from V and 2 bases from J, the gap between germline ends came to 15 bases. CDR1 and CDR2 from the germline V gene are SGHVS and FQNEAQ. CDR3 sequence reads: CASGGRGRNTEAFF. In DNA form, the CDR3 reads TGTGCCAGCGGGGGGCGGGGACGAAACACTGAAGCTTTCTTT.

This clonotype was seen many times. The chain recombines TRBV4-3 with TRBJ1-2; TRBD1 matches 10 bases. This CDR3 has 18 residues. Germline values: CDR1 LGHNA, CDR2 YSLEER. Losses at the gene ends were 0 bases for V and 4 bases for J; bases not matched to a gene: 11. CDR3 loop: CASSQESRDRGVSYGYTF. CDR3 nucleotides: TGCGCCAGCAGCCAAGAATCACGGGACAGGGGAGTGAGCTATGGCTACACCTTC.

Ten or more counts support this clonotype. The chain uses TRBV7-3 and TRBJ2-2; a possible D gene is TRBD1 (5 bases). Trimming shortened V by 6 bases and J by 3 bases, and 8 bases separated the two germline ends. From germline, CDR1 is SGHTA and CDR2 FQGTGA. The CDR3 covers 13 residues. The CDR3 sequence: CASRGRDTGELFF. The CDR3 nucleotides read TGTGCCAGCAGGGGCAGGGACACCGGGGAGCTGTTTTTT.

This clonotype was picked up many times. The chain couples TRBV19 to TRBJ1-3; no clear D gene. V was shortened by 6 bases and J by 4 bases, with 10 bases between the two germline ends. The CDR3 contains 13 residues. CDR1 and CDR2 from the germline V gene are LNHDA and SQIVND (reference sequence). The CDR3 is CASRSRTGNTIYF. The CDR3 DNA is TGTGCCAGTAGATCGAGAACCGGAAACACCATATATTTT.

This clonotype was seen many times. The rearrangement joins TRBV5-1 to TRBJ2-5; 7 nucleotides agree with TRBD1. Germline V gives CDR1 SGHRS, CDR2 YFSETQ. This CDR3 is 15 amino acids long. With 4 bases clipped from V and 2 bases from J, the junction kept 8 bases outside the gene matches. This CDR3 is CASSTYPGQQETQYF. The CDR3 region has the DNA TGCGCCAGCAGCACCTATCCGGGACAGCAAGAGACCCAGTACTTC.

This clonotype was recorded many times. With a much larger clone just one base away, this may be a read error. This chain links TRBV12-3 or TRBV12-4 with TRBJ1-2; 8 nucleotides align to TRBD1. J gave up 6 bases and V 6 bases, and 3 bases lay outside the gene matches. The length of the CDR3 is 12 residues. The CDR3 nucleotides are TGTGCCAGCAGCGGACAGGGTAATGGCTACACCTTC. Protein sequence: CASSGQGNGYTF.

This clonotype was seen ten or more times. The J gene is TRBJ2-3, the V gene TRBV20-1; D unclear. Germline values: CDR1 DFQATT, CDR2 SNEGSKA (reference sequence). The ends were cut back, 3 bases at V and 1 base at J, with 8 bases in the middle. The CDR3 is 13 amino acids. CDR3 in DNA: TGCAGTGCTAGTGAGACTCGCACAGATACGCAGTATTTT. It translates to CSASETRTDTQYF.

This clonotype has a count of ten or more. The V gene is TRBV3-1, the J gene TRBJ2-3, with a weak D call TRBD2 (6 bases). The germline CDR1 and CDR2 sequences are LGHDT and YNNKEL (reference sequence). V dropped 4 bases and J dropped 3 bases, with 11 bases sitting between them. The CDR3 length is 14 residues. CDR3 amino acids: CASSLSAGTDTQYF. The CDR3 DNA reads TGTGCCAGCAGCCTATCGGCGGGAACAGATACGCAGTATTTT.

There are many counts of this clonotype. This chain joins TRBV10-3 and TRBJ1-2; the D is unclear. The germline V gene encodes CDR1 ENHRY and CDR2 SYGVKD. This CDR3 is built from 17 residues. V was shortened by 0 bases and J by 4 bases, with 18 bases between the two germline ends. CDR3 sequence: CAISESKQRGLVYGYTF. As DNA, the CDR3 is TGTGCCATCAGTGAGTCGAAGCAGAGAGGCCTTGTCTATGGCTACACCTTC.

The chain combines TRBV4-1 with TRBJ2-1; D is undetermined. The CDR3 consists of 12 residues. The germline V gene encodes CDR1 MGHRA and CDR2 YSYEKL. V was trimmed by 2 bases and J by 8 bases, leaving 7 bases between them. The CDR3 spells CASSQLGDEQFF. The CDR3 DNA follows: TGCGCCAGCAGCCAACTAGGAGATGAGCAGTTCTTC.

V is TRBV7-2 and J is TRBJ1-2; D is uncertain. Trimming removed 5 bases from V and 4 bases from J, with 14 bases in between. CDR1 and CDR2 (germline): SGHTA, FQGNSA. This CDR3 region has 14 residues. CDR3 loop: CASSPMLSSYGYTF. CDR3 coding DNA: TGTGCCAGCAGCCCCATGTTGTCGAGCTATGGCTACACCTTC.

This clonotype was counted a few times. This sequence joins TRBV29-1 and TRBJ1-3; no definite D call. Trimming pared 3 bases from V and 8 bases from J, leaving 11 bases between. The germline CDR1 and CDR2 sequences are SQVTM and ANQGSEA. There are 12 residues in the CDR3. The CDR3 sequence: CSVDARGDTIYF. Here the CDR3 DNA reads TGCAGCGTTGACGCTCGCGGCGACACCATATATTTT.

This clonotype has at least ten counts. V and J are TRBV9 and TRBJ2-7; D perhaps matches TRBD2 (6 bases). The CDR3 totals 16 residues. Germline V gene sequence: CDR1 SGDLS, CDR2 YYNGEE. V lost 4 bases, J lost 0 bases, and 17 bases lay in between. Written as DNA, the CDR3 is TGTGCCAGCAGCCCGCGGTGGGGGGTTAACTCCTACGAGCAGTACTTC. Translation gives CASSPRWGVNSYEQYF.